Listed below are T cell receptor beta chains from one sample, sequenced in a study of blood T cell repertoires in COVID-19. Profiled with immunoSEQ multiplex PCR; TCRdb holds only in-frame clones, not every one. This sample has 200,000 to 250,000 clones, with roughly 84% found just once. Sequenced input: peripheral blood. These receptor sequences come from a man in his forties or fifties with COVID-19, enrolled during active disease. CDR3s include the opening cysteine and the closing phenylalanine or tryptophan. Each record gives: clone size, V gene, J gene, D gene, CDR3 protein, CDR3 DNA. The D gene is left open where the match is weak. Some rows have no size entry. The others give once, few or many, or a class for an expanded clone.

NA	TRBV5-1	TRBJ1-4	NA	CASRGSLEGEKLFF	TGCGCCAGCAGAGGTTCCCTGGAGGGAGAAAAACTGTTTTTT
NA	TRBV7-2	TRBJ1-5	NA	CASMPYGDSNQPQHF	TGTGCCAGCATGCCTTACGGGGATAGCAATCAGCCCCAGCATTTT
many	TRBV10-3	TRBJ2-3	TRBD1	CAISESIFGGQGDPLVYF	TGTGCCATCAGTGAGTCGATTTTCGGGGGACAGGGGGACCCTTTGGTGTATTTT
NA	TRBV13	TRBJ1-2	NA	CASSPAAHYGYTF	TGTGCCAGCTCTCCGGCGGCCCACTATGGCTACACCTTC
NA	TRBV5-4	TRBJ1-1	NA	CASSPGGRGTEAFF	TGTGCCAGCAGCCCCGGGGGGCGAGGGACTGAAGCTTTCTTT
NA	TRBV5-6	TRBJ1-2	NA	CASSPTLDSRYGYTF	TGTGCCAGCAGCCCAACTCTGGACAGCCGTTATGGCTACACCTTC
once	TRBV5-4	TRBJ2-7	NA	CASSSTSSSYEQYF	TGTGCCAGCAGCTCGACTTCAAGCTCCTACGAGCAGTACTTC
NA	TRBV6-2/TRBV6-3	TRBJ1-5	NA	CASSYSGGWSNQPQHF	TGTGCCAGCAGTTACTCGGGGGGTTGGAGCAATCAGCCCCAGCATTTT
NA	TRBV6-2/TRBV6-3	TRBJ1-2	TRBD1	CASSSPGTVGYTF	TGTGCCAGCAGTTCACCTGGGACAGTCGGCTACACCTTC
NA	TRBV4-2	TRBJ1-3	NA	CASSQDQGNTIYF	TGTGCCAGCAGCCAAGATCAGGGAAACACCATATATTTT
once	TRBV4-3	TRBJ2-5	TRBD2	CASSPTSGEETQYF	TGCGCCAGCAGCCCCACTAGCGGGGAAGAGACCCAGTACTTC
NA	TRBV19	TRBJ2-7	TRBD2	CATRLADTSYEQYF	TGTGCCACAAGACTAGCGGATACCTCCTACGAGCAGTACTTC
few	TRBV7-6	TRBJ2-2	NA	CASSPRLVRNTGELFF	TGTGCCAGCAGTCCGCGACTAGTCAGAAACACCGGGGAGCTGTTTTTT
NA	TRBV5-1	TRBJ2-3	NA	CASSLVGASTDTQYF	TGCGCCAGCAGCTTGGTGGGGGCAAGCACAGATACGCAGTATTTT
NA	TRBV5-1	TRBJ2-3	TRBD2	CASSPGTSGGTDTQYF	TGCGCCAGCAGCCCCGGGACTAGCGGGGGCACAGATACGCAGTATTTT
NA	TRBV6-2/TRBV6-3	TRBJ2-2	TRBD1	CASSYPGGANTGELFF	TGTGCCAGCAGTTACCCAGGGGGCGCGAACACCGGGGAGCTGTTTTTT
once	TRBV5-1	TRBJ2-5	TRBD2	CASSFPTSGAVYHQETQYF	TGCGCCAGCAGCTTCCCGACTAGCGGGGCAGTATACCATCAAGAGACCCAGTACTTC
NA	TRBV7-9	TRBJ2-7	NA	CASSSQGYEQYF	TGTGCCAGCAGCTCACAGGGATACGAGCAGTACTTC
NA	TRBV6-5	TRBJ2-7	TRBD1	CASRRDRGLYEQYF	TGTGCCAGCAGGAGGGACAGGGGGCTCTACGAGCAGTACTTC
NA	TRBV7-6	TRBJ2-5	TRBD1	CASSRTGGGGETQYF	TGTGCCAGCAGCAGAACAGGGGGCGGTGGGGAGACCCAGTACTTC
NA	TRBV18	TRBJ2-2	NA	CASSPGRPTLDTGELFF	TGTGCCAGCTCACCAGGTCGGCCGACTTTGGACACCGGGGAGCTGTTTTTT
NA	TRBV5-5	TRBJ2-1	TRBD1	CASSLGQGIDEQFF	TGTGCCAGCAGCTTGGGACAGGGAATTGATGAGCAGTTCTTC
NA	TRBV5-6	TRBJ1-4	TRBD1	CASSPTGTVPTNEKLFF	TGTGCCAGCAGCCCGACAGGGACAGTTCCAACTAATGAAAAACTGTTTTTT
once	TRBV6-2/TRBV6-3	TRBJ1-1	TRBD1	CASSYSLGQGEAFF	TGTGCCAGCAGTTACTCGTTAGGACAGGGTGAAGCTTTCTTT
once	TRBV14	TRBJ2-5	TRBD2	CASSLGLAGGETQYF	TGTGCCAGCAGCCTGGGACTAGCGGGAGGAGAGACCCAGTACTTC
NA	TRBV6-2/TRBV6-3	TRBJ1-2	NA	CASSYPGNYGYTF	TGTGCCAGCAGTTACCCGGGTAACTATGGCTACACCTTC
NA	TRBV6-2/TRBV6-3	TRBJ2-2	TRBD2	CASSLTSGVVSGELFF	TGTGCCAGCAGTCTGACTAGCGGGGTTGTTTCCGGGGAGCTGTTTTTT
NA	TRBV30	TRBJ2-5	NA	CAWSVKGQGETQYF	TGTGCCTGGAGTGTGAAGGGGCAGGGGGAGACCCAGTACTTC
NA	TRBV6-5	TRBJ2-7	TRBD1	CASSQPGQGSYEQYF	TGTGCCAGCAGTCAACCGGGACAGGGGAGTTACGAGCAGTACTTC
NA	TRBV7-2	TRBJ2-3	NA	CASSPGTSTDTQYF	TGTGCCAGCAGCCCCGGGACTAGCACAGATACGCAGTATTTT
few	TRBV6-5	TRBJ1-1	NA	CASSRSPNTEAFF	TGTGCCAGCAGTCGGTCACCCAACACTGAAGCTTTCTTT
NA	TRBV12-3/TRBV12-4	TRBJ1-2	TRBD1	CASSPQGFGYTF	TGTGCCAGCAGTCCACAGGGGTTTGGCTACACCTTC
NA	TRBV7-8	TRBJ1-1	NA	CASSTAPRRGAFF	TGTGCCAGCAGTACAGCCCCACGGCGGGGAGCTTTCTTT
once	TRBV9	TRBJ2-1	TRBD1	CASSGTGESYNEQFF	TGTGCCAGCAGCGGGACAGGGGAGTCCTACAATGAGCAGTTCTTC
NA	TRBV2	TRBJ2-5	NA	CASSTRGGQETQYF	TGTGCCAGCAGCACTAGGGGGGGGCAAGAGACCCAGTACTTC
NA	TRBV2	TRBJ1-5	NA	CASRDTSQPQHF	TGTGCCAGCAGGGACACAAGTCAGCCCCAGCATTTT
NA	TRBV28	TRBJ2-3	TRBD1	CASSSGQGSDTQYF	TGTGCCAGCAGTTCGGGACAGGGGTCAGATACGCAGTATTTT
many	TRBV7-8	TRBJ2-1	NA	CASSFGEPYNEQFF	TGTGCCAGCAGCTTCGGGGAGCCCTACAATGAGCAGTTCTTC
once	TRBV6-5	TRBJ2-2	NA	CASRLSGTGELFF	TGTGCCAGCAGACTATCCGGCACCGGGGAGCTGTTTTTT
NA	TRBV25-1	TRBJ2-7	TRBD1	CASGTGAQYEQYF	TGTGCCAGCGGGACAGGGGCCCAATACGAGCAGTACTTC
NA	TRBV4-3	TRBJ1-1	TRBD1	CASSQEGGGEAFF	TGCGCCAGCAGCCAGGAAGGGGGCGGTGAAGCTTTCTTT
once	TRBV7-8	TRBJ1-2	TRBD1	CASSLWNVGQNYGYTF	TGTGCCAGCAGCTTATGGAATGTGGGACAGAACTATGGCTACACCTTC
NA	TRBV10-3	TRBJ1-2	TRBD1	CAISATGVGTNGYTF	TGTGCCATCAGTGCGACAGGGGTGGGGACCAATGGCTACACCTTC
NA	TRBV11-2	TRBJ2-5	TRBD2	CASSSSGGVQETQYF	TGTGCCAGCAGTTCTAGCGGGGGAGTACAAGAGACCCAGTACTTC
few	TRBV6-5	TRBJ1-2	TRBD1	CASRRTGHGYTF	TGTGCCAGCAGAAGGACAGGGCATGGCTACACCTTC
NA	TRBV6-5	TRBJ1-1	NA	CASSRGGTEAFF	TGTGCCAGCTCTCGGGGTGGCACTGAAGCTTTCTTT
NA	TRBV5-1	TRBJ1-4	NA	CASSLAAATTNEKLFF	TGCGCCAGCAGCTTGGCCGCGGCGACAACTAATGAAAAACTGTTTTTT
NA	TRBV3-1/TRBV3-2	TRBJ2-4	TRBD2	CASSQDTGGTLAKNIQYF	TGTGCCAGCAGCCAAGATACGGGGGGGACACTAGCCAAAAACATTCAGTACTTC
few	TRBV4-3	TRBJ2-7	TRBD2	CASSLSTSAPNEQYF	TGCGCCAGCAGCCTATCGACTAGCGCTCCCAACGAGCAGTACTTC
NA	TRBV30	TRBJ2-3	NA	CAWSSGGGTDTQYF	TGTGCCTGGAGTTCCGGCGGGGGCACAGATACGCAGTATTTT
NA	TRBV3-1/TRBV3-2	TRBJ2-6	NA	CASSLGPGRDSGANVLTF	TGTGCCAGCAGCCTAGGCCCTGGACGGGACTCTGGGGCCAACGTCCTGACTTTC
NA	TRBV15	TRBJ2-5	TRBD2	CATSREGTSWTETQYF	TGTGCCACCAGCAGGGAGGGGACTAGCTGGACGGAGACCCAGTACTTC
once	TRBV18	TRBJ1-2	NA	CASSPLDGSYGYTF	TGTGCCAGCTCACCCCTGGACGGGAGCTATGGCTACACCTTC
once	TRBV5-1	TRBJ2-5	TRBD1	CASSLSQGAGETQYF	TGCGCCAGCAGCTTGTCCCAGGGGGCCGGGGAGACCCAGTACTTC
NA	TRBV4-2	TRBJ1-6	NA	CASSQDAGRNNSPLHF	TGTGCCAGCAGCCAAGATGCAGGGAGGAATAATTCACCCCTCCACTTT
NA	TRBV3-1/TRBV3-2	TRBJ1-5	NA	CASSQERGRESNQPQHF	TGTGCCAGCAGCCAAGAGCGGGGCAGGGAAAGCAATCAGCCCCAGCATTTT
NA	TRBV19	TRBJ2-7	TRBD1	CASSIRTGPYEQYF	TGTGCCAGTAGTATACGGACAGGTCCCTACGAGCAGTACTTC
once	TRBV3-1/TRBV3-2	TRBJ1-3	NA	CASSQEGRWGNTIYF	TGTGCCAGCAGCCAAGAAGGCAGGTGGGGAAACACCATATATTTT
NA	TRBV6-5	TRBJ2-1	TRBD2	CASSFVLAGSNEQFF	TGTGCCAGCAGTTTTGTACTAGCGGGGAGCAATGAGCAGTTCTTC